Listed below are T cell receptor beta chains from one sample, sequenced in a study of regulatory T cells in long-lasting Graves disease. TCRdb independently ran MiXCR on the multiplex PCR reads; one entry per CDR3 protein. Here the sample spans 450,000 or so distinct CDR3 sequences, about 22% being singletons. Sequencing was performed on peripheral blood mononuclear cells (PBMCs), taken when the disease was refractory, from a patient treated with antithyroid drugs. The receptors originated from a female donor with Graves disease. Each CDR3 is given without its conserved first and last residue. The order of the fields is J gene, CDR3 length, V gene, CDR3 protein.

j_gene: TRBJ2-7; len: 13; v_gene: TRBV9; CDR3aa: ASSAPSTGLGEQY
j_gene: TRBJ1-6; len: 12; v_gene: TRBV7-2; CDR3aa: ASSSGTWGSPLH
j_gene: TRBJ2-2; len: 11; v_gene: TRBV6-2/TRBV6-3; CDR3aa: ASSYSRLGELF
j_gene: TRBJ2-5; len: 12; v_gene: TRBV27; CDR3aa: ASSLAGDVKTQY
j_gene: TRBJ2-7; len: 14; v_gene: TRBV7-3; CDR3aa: ASSPGDRGSSYEQY
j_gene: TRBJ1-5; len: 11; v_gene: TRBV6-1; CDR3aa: ATGGFLNQPQH
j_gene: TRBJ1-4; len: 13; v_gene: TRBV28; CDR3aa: ASSIRDPANEKLF
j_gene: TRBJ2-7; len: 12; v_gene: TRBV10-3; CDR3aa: AISSGTGAYEQY
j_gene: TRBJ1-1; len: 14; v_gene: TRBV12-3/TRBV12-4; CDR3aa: ASSLGTEIMNTEAF
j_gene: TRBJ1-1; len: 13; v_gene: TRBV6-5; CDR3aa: ASSWDSSTGAEAF
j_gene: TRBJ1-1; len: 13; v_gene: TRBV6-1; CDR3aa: ATIKSALLNTEAF
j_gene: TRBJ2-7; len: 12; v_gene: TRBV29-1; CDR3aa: SVKTLPSSYEQY
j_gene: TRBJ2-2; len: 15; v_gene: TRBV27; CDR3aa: ASSLGRLAGMNGELF
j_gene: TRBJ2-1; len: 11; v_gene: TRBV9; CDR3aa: ASSVSTYNEQF
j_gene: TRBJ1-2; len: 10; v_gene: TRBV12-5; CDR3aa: ASGLVRGGYT
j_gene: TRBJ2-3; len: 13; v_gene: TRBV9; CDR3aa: ASSVAGGTPDTQY
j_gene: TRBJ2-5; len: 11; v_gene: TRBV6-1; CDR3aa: ASGPGQAKTQY
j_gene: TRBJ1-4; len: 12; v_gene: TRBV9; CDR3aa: ASSVAGGNEKLF
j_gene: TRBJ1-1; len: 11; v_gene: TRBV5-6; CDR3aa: ASSFLGQDEAF
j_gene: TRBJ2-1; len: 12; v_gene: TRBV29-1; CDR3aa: NKSPAGGHNEQF
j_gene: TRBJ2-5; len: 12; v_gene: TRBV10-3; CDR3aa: AISERERGETQY
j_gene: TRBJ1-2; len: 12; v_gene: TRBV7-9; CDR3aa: ASSSVGSPYGYT
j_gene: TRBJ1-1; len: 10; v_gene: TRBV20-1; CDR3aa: SALSGNTEAF
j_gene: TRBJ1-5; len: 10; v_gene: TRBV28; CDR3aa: ASSFSSQPQH